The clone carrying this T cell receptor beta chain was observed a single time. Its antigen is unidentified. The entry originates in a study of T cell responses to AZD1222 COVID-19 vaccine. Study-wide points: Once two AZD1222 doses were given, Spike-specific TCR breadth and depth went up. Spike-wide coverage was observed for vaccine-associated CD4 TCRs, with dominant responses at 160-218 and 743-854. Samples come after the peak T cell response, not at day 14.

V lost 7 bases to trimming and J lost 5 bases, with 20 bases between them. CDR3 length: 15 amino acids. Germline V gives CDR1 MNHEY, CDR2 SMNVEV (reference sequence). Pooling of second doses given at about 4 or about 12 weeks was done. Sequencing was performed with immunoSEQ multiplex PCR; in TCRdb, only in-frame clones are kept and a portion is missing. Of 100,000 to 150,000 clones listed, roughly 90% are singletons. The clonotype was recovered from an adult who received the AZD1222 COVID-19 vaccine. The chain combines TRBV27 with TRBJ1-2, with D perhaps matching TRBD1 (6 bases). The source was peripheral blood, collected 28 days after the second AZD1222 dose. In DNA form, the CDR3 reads TGTGCCAGCAACCCAACCAGGGGTGCCGATTATGGCTACACCTTC. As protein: CASNPTRGADYGYTF.